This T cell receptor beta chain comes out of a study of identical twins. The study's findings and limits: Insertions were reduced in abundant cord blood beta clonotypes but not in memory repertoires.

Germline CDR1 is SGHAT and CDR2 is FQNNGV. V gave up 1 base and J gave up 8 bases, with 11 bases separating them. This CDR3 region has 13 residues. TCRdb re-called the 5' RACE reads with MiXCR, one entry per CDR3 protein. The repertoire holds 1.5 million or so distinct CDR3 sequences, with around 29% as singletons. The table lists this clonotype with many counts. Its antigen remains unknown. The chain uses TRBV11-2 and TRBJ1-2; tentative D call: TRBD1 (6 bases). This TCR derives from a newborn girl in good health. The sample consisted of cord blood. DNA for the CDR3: TGTGCCAGCAGCTTAGGTCGAGGGGGAGGCTACACCTTC. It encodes CASSLGRGGGYTF.